A selection of T cell receptor beta chains follows, all from one sample in a study of neurological immune-mediated disorders. Via MiXCR, TCRdb re-called the 5' RACE reads, giving one row per CDR3 protein. This sample has about 77,000 distinct CDR3 sequences, with about 9.7% found just once. Sequenced: PBMCs. The receptors stem from a man aged 45-65 years in good health. The CDR3 runs from the conserved cysteine through the conserved F or W. The D gene is left open where the match is weak. Clone size is stated in some rows and not others, as once, few, many or a class when expanded.

v_call	clone_size	d_call	j_call	cdr3_nt	cdr3_aa
TRBV7-9	many	TRBD1	TRBJ1-2	TGTGCCAGCAGCCCAAACCAGGGGGCGACTGGCTACACCTTC	CASSPNQGATGYTF
TRBV20-1	many	.	TRBJ1-2	TGCAGTGCTAGTAGAGACACCGAAGTCTATGGCTACACCTTC	CSASRDTEVYGYTF
TRBV5-1	many	.	TRBJ2-2	TGCGCCAGCAGCGCACAGCCGAACACCGGGGAGCTGTTTTTT	CASSAQPNTGELFF
TRBV6-5	many	.	TRBJ2-1	TGTGCCAGCAGACGGAGTCACGGGAGCCCCTCCTACAATGAGCAGTTCTTC	CASRRSHGSPSYNEQFF
TRBV15	many	.	TRBJ2-5	TGTGCCACCAGCAGAGATGTGGCAGGGAGGGAGACCCAGTACTTC	CATSRDVAGRETQYF
TRBV11-2	.	.	TRBJ2-2	TGTGCCAGCAGCTTACCCCGGGGAGCGACTAGGACCGGGGAGCTGTTTTTT	CASSLPRGATRTGELFF
TRBV4-3	many	TRBD2	TRBJ2-7	TGCGCCAGCAGCCTCGGGACTAGGTACGACGAGCAGTACTTC	CASSLGTRYDEQYF
TRBV19	many	TRBD2	TRBJ2-1	TGTGCCAGTAGTATCGGGACTAGCGGGAGTGATGAGCAGTTCTTC	CASSIGTSGSDEQFF
TRBV27	.	.	TRBJ1-6	TGTTCCAGCAGCCCTTGGCGGGGGGCCAGCAATTCACCCCTCCACTTT	CSSSPWRGASNSPLHF
TRBV29-1	many	TRBD1	TRBJ1-3	TGCAGCGTTGATTTGGACAGGGGGCCTGGAAACACCATATATTTT	CSVDLDRGPGNTIYF
TRBV14	many	.	TRBJ2-7	TGTGCCAGCATTGTGACAGATCAATCCTACGAGCAGTACTTC	CASIVTDQSYEQYF
TRBV27	many	.	TRBJ1-4	TGTGCCAGCAGTTCGTCGGCAGGGGTAGGAGAAAAACTGTTTTTT	CASSSSAGVGEKLFF
TRBV5-1	many	.	TRBJ2-6	TGCGCCAGCAGCTTGGTGGCAGCCTCTGGGGCCAACGTCCTGACTTTC	CASSLVAASGANVLTF
TRBV20-1	many	TRBD1	TRBJ2-3	TGCAGTGCAACCGACAGGGCTCCAGATACGCAGTATTTT	CSATDRAPDTQYF
TRBV7-9	many	TRBD1	TRBJ1-3	TGTGCCAGCACTAACCGGACAGGGAACTCTGGAAACACCATATATTTT	CASTNRTGNSGNTIYF
TRBV5-1	many	.	TRBJ2-2	TGCGCCAGCAGCTCCTCAGTACGCGCGAACACCGGGGAGCTGTTTTTT	CASSSSVRANTGELFF
TRBV9	.	.	TRBJ1-1	TGTGCCAGCAGCCTAGGACAGTTCAACACTGAAGCTTTCTTT	CASSLGQFNTEAFF
TRBV6-6	many	TRBD1	TRBJ2-2	TGTGCCAGCACCGACAGGGGCCCCGGGGAGCTGTTTTTT	CASTDRGPGELFF
TRBV3-1	.	TRBD2	TRBJ2-3	TGTGCCAGCAGCCAAATCCTAGCGGGAGGACTCTCAGATACGCAGTATTTT	CASSQILAGGLSDTQYF
TRBV6-6	many	.	TRBJ1-2	TGTGCCAGCACCCTACAGGGATCTAACTATGGCTACACCTTC	CASTLQGSNYGYTF
TRBV20-1	.	TRBD1	TRBJ1-1	TGCAGTGCTAGTCGGGCAGGGGGCTACACTGAAGCTTTCTTT	CSASRAGGYTEAFF
TRBV12-3/TRBV12-4	many	.	TRBJ2-3	TGTGCCAGCAGGTTGAGGGAGACCAGAAGCACAGATACGCAGTATTTT	CASRLRETRSTDTQYF
TRBV20-1	many	.	TRBJ1-2	TGCAGTGCTAGAGCCCGGGTACAGGCCATCTATGGCTACACCTTC	CSARARVQAIYGYTF
TRBV7-6	many	TRBD1	TRBJ1-2	TGTGCCAGCAGCTTAAGGCCGGGACAGGGGAAGGGCTACACCTTC	CASSLRPGQGKGYTF
TRBV12-3/TRBV12-4	many	.	TRBJ2-1	TGTGCCAGCACAGAAGGCAGGGACCCCTACAATGAGCAGTTCTTC	CASTEGRDPYNEQFF
TRBV5-1	many	.	TRBJ1-5	TGCGCCAGCAGCTCCGACGGGGGGAGCAATCAGCCCCAGCATTTT	CASSSDGGSNQPQHF
TRBV29-1	few	.	TRBJ2-1	TGCAGCGTTGTTTTAGTAGGGCTCGGGGAATACAATGAGCAGTTCTTC	CSVVLVGLGEYNEQFF
TRBV5-6	many	.	TRBJ2-2	TGTGCCAGCAGCTTGAGGGGAACCAGGGAGCTGTTTTTT	CASSLRGTRELFF
TRBV9	many	.	TRBJ2-7	TGTGCCAGCAGCGACCCGGGACAATCTTACGAGCAGTACTTC	CASSDPGQSYEQYF
TRBV5-1	.	.	TRBJ2-7	TGCGCCAGCAGCTTGGCCCTCGGGGTGAGCTCCTACGAGCAGTACTTC	CASSLALGVSSYEQYF
TRBV6-2/TRBV6-3	few	.	TRBJ2-7	TGTGCCAGCAGTTACTCGACCGAGCAGTACTTC	CASSYSTEQYF
TRBV7-2	few	.	TRBJ2-7	TGTGCCAGCAGCCCCCGGCGAACCGCAGTGAACTACGAGCAGTACTTC	CASSPRRTAVNYEQYF
TRBV6-2/TRBV6-3	many	.	TRBJ2-7	TGTGCCAGCAGAGCTATAGGACCCCACTACGAGCAGTACTTC	CASRAIGPHYEQYF